Listed here are 27 T cell receptor beta chains from one sample, sequenced in a study of blood T cell repertoires in COVID-19. Only in-frame clones appear in the TCRdb table, and some are missing; sequencing was by immunoSEQ multiplex PCR. The table lists about 360,000 clones, around four fifths of them singletons. Sequencing was carried out using peripheral blood. The receptor set was obtained from a man aged 30-40 years with active or convalescent COVID-19.

This chain uses TRBV10-3 with TRBJ2-2; 7 bases match TRBD2. The V segment lost 10 bases and the J segment 5 bases; nucleotides outside the gene matches: 10. This CDR3 contains 14 residues. Germline CDR1 ENHRY, CDR2 SYGVKD. CDR3 DNA: TGTGCCACCGCCCCGCTAGCGGAGACCGGGGAGCTGTTTTTT. Encoded protein: CATAPLAETGELFF.

The genes are TRBV19 and TRBJ2-5; 7 nucleotides line up with TRBD1. The V gene end was trimmed by 0 bases and the J gene end by 3 bases; junction bases not matched to a gene: 7. Per germline, CDR1 LNHDA and CDR2 SQIVND (reference sequence). The CDR3 sequence is 16 residues long. The CDR3 nucleotides read TGTGCCAGTAGTATAGATCCCCCGACAGGGAAAGAGACCCAGTACTTC. Its protein product is CASSIDPPTGKETQYF. The whole variable domain, filled in from reference TRBV19 and TRBJ2-5, reads DGGITQSPKYLFRKEGQNVTLSCEQNLNHDAMYWYRQDPGQGLRLIYYSQIVNDFQKGDIAEGYSVSREKKESFPLTVTSAQKNPTAFYLCASSIDPPTGKETQYFGPGTRLLVL.

CDR3 coding DNA: TGTGCCAGCAGCCAAGGTACTAGCGGGGGACCCAGAGGGGCCCAGTACTTC. Amino acids: CASSQGTSGGPRGAQYF. V is TRBV3-1 (or the pseudogene TRBV3-2) and J is TRBJ2-5; 11 bases are shared with TRBD2. V trimming: 1 base; J trimming: 9 bases; junction bases outside the gene matches: 13. Germline V lookup: CDR1 LGHDT, CDR2 YNNKEL (reference sequence). The CDR3 extends over 17 amino acids.

The chain uses TRBV2 and TRBJ2-2; D call uncertain. This CDR3 is built from 14 residues. The germline gives CDR1 SNHLY, CDR2 FYNNEI. Trimming pared 4 bases from V and 5 bases from J, leaving 11 bases between. Here the CDR3 DNA reads TGTGCCAGCAGTGGGCAGGCTGGGACCGGGGAGCTGTTTTTT. As protein: CASSGQAGTGELFF.

The chain is built from TRBV5-5 and TRBJ1-6, with 7 bases matching TRBD1. The junction had 5 bases not matched to a gene; V was cut back by 4 bases and J by 7 bases. Per germline, CDR1 SGHKS and CDR2 YYEKEE (reference sequence). The CDR3 length is 14 residues. The CDR3 nucleotides are TGTGCCAGCAGCCAACCGGGACAGAATTCACCCCTCCACTTT. Translated: CASSQPGQNSPLHF.

The rearrangement joins TRBV7-3 to TRBJ1-5, with 8 bases fitting TRBD1. The length of the CDR3 is 16 residues. Germline assignment: CDR1 SGHTA and CDR2 FQGTGA. V trimming: 4 bases; J trimming: 4 bases; junction bases outside the gene matches: 9. The DNA of the CDR3 is TGTGCCAGCAGCTGTCTGACAGGGGAACGGAATCAGCCCCAGCATTTT. Translation: CASSCLTGERNQPQHF.

The gene calls are TRBV30 and TRBJ1-4; maybe TRBD1 (6 bases). This CDR3 is 14 amino acids long. The germline gives CDR1 GTSNPN, CDR2 SVGIG (reference sequence). V lost 3 bases to trimming and J lost 4 bases, with 12 bases between them. This chain's CDR3 is CAWRQGQLNEKLFF. The DNA for the CDR3 is TGTGCCTGGAGACAGGGACAACTTAATGAAAAACTGTTTTTT.

This rearrangement joins TRBV4-1 to TRBJ1-1, with 9 positions matching TRBD1. V was pared by 1 base and J by 5 bases, with 8 bases of the junction left unmatched. This CDR3 has 16 residues. Germline lookup yields CDR1 MGHRA and CDR2 YSYEKL. The CDR3 sequence: CASSQGRGQGVTEAFF. For the CDR3, the DNA is TGCGCCAGCAGCCAAGGTCGGGGACAGGGTGTTACTGAAGCTTTCTTT.

The chain is built from TRBV24-1 and TRBJ2-2; 7 nucleotides line up with TRBD2. The CDR3 length is 17 residues. CDR1 KGHDR and CDR2 SFDVKD come from the germline V gene. After removal of 5 bases from V and 4 bases from J, the junction contained 12 bases not matched to a gene. CDR3 loop: CATSVPGRARGTGELFF. In nucleotides, the CDR3 is TGTGCCACCAGTGTCCCTGGGAGGGCGAGGGGCACCGGGGAGCTGTTTTTT.

The V gene is TRBV27, the J gene TRBJ1-2; 9 nucleotides align to TRBD1. The CDR3 sequence is 15 residues long. Germline-derived CDR1 and CDR2 are MNHEY and SMNVEV (reference sequence). V was pared by 10 bases and J by 4 bases, with 13 bases of the junction left unmatched. CDR3 nucleotide sequence: TGTGCCACCAGACAGGGGGGAAGGTCCGGCTATGGCTACACCTTC. Its protein product is CATRQGGRSGYGYTF.

This chain connects TRBV25-1 to TRBJ2-1, with 7 bases identical to TRBD2. Germline V CDR1 and CDR2: MGHDK, SYGVNS. Losses at the gene ends were 8 bases for V and 5 bases for J; bases not matched to a gene: 9. The CDR3 consists of 14 residues. CDR3 DNA sequence: TGTGCCAGCGGCCGGCGGCTAGCGGACAATGAGCAGTTCTTC. Amino acids: CASGRRLADNEQFF.

The chain joins TRBV19 to TRBJ2-4; possible D gene TRBD2, 6 bases. This CDR3 has 16 amino acids. V was cut by 0 bases and J by 3 bases, with 12 bases left in between. Germline CDR1 LNHDA, CDR2 SQIVND (reference sequence). The CDR3 DNA follows: TGTGCCAGTAGTATAGATGCCCCGGGGGTCAAAAACATTCAGTACTTC. Residues: CASSIDAPGVKNIQYF.

This clone has a single count. The genes are TRBV7-9 and TRBJ1-6; D is perhaps TRBD1 (6 bases). V lost 1 base and J 2 bases, leaving 12 bases between the germline ends. In germline, CDR1 is SEHNR, CDR2 FQNEAQ (reference sequence). This CDR3 is 17 amino acids long. CDR3 residues: CASSLGSGATYNSPLHF. In nucleotides, the CDR3 is TGTGCCAGCAGCTTAGGATCAGGGGCAACCTATAATTCACCCCTCCACTTT.

This chain joins TRBV30 and TRBJ1-1; TRBD1 might be the D (6 bases). V was clipped by 3 bases and J by 5 bases, with 16 bases between them. Germline values: CDR1 GTSNPN, CDR2 SVGIG (reference sequence). This CDR3 contains 14 residues. CDR3 protein: CAWSEGGEQTEAFF. CDR3 coding DNA: TGTGCCTGGAGCGAAGGGGGGGAACAGACTGAAGCTTTCTTT.

The chain carries TRBV24-1 and TRBJ1-1, with D hard to call. This CDR3 is 13 amino acids long. Germline loops: CDR1 KGHDR, CDR2 SFDVKD. Trimming pared 4 bases from V and 7 bases from J, leaving 12 bases between. Here the CDR3 reads CATSEPGSNEAFF. The CDR3 DNA follows: TGTGCCACCAGTGAACCGGGATCGAATGAAGCTTTCTTT.

The chain carries TRBV4-3 and TRBJ2-2; maybe TRBD2 (5 bases). CDR3 length equals 15 residues. Germline V lookup: CDR1 LGHNA, CDR2 YSLEER. Trimming took off 0 bases at V and 7 bases at J, with 12 bases between the two ends. As DNA, the CDR3 is TGCGCCAGCAGCCAAGAGCTTTCGGGGAGCGGGGAGCTGTTTTTT. Protein: CASSQELSGSGELFF.

The gene calls are TRBV4-1 and TRBJ1-1, with TRBD1 matching over 8 bases. CDR3 size: 15 residues. Per the germline V gene, CDR1 is MGHRA and CDR2 is YSYEKL. V gave up 0 bases and J gave up 7 bases; unmatched junction bases: 7. CDR3 sequence reads: CASSQDGQGAIEAFF. CDR3 DNA: TGCGCCAGCAGCCAAGATGGCCAGGGGGCCATTGAAGCTTTCTTT.

V and J are TRBV30 and TRBJ2-5; D is possibly TRBD2 (5 bases). The CDR3 has 14 amino acids. The germline V gene encodes CDR1 GTSNPN and CDR2 SVGIG (reference sequence). The germline V and J ends were trimmed by 6 bases and 2 bases, with 16 bases remaining between them. The CDR3 nucleotides are TGTGCCTGTAGGTTAGGGAGTGGACAAGAGACCCAGTACTTC. Translation: CACRLGSGQETQYF.

This rearrangement joins TRBV30 to TRBJ1-2; a possible D gene is TRBD1 (6 bases). The CDR3 has 12 amino acids. V lost 2 bases to trimming and J lost 10 bases, with 14 bases between them. The V gene's germline CDR1 is GTSNPN and CDR2 SVGIG (reference sequence). Written as DNA, the CDR3 is TGTGCCTGGAGTTCGCAGACAGGTTACTACACCTTC. Encoded protein: CAWSSQTGYYTF.

V is TRBV30 and J is TRBJ1-3, with D possibly TRBD1 on 5 matching bases. CDR1 and CDR2 (germline): GTSNPN, SVGIG (reference sequence). This CDR3 has 13 residues. Trimming took off 5 bases at V and 1 base at J, with 9 bases between the two ends. The CDR3 spells CAWCRQSGNTIYF. The DNA for the CDR3 is TGTGCCTGGTGTCGACAGTCTGGAAACACCATATATTTT.

This chain uses TRBV23-1 with TRBJ2-7, with D possibly TRBD1 on 5 matching bases. TRBV23-1 is reported as an ORF; its role is uncertain. The CDR3 has 15 residues. V lost 9 bases and J 11 bases, leaving 29 bases between the germline ends. CDR3 residues: CARNNLGMGLKGEYF. The CDR3 DNA reads as TGCGCCAGAAATAACTTAGGGATGGGTTTGAAAGGGGAGTACTTC.

This chain connects TRBV24-1 to TRBJ2-3; 9 nucleotides align to TRBD1. The CDR3 contains 15 residues. CDR1 KGHDR and CDR2 SFDVKD come from the germline V gene. V lost 9 bases, J lost 2 bases, and 8 bases stayed unmatched. CDR3 in DNA: TGTGCCACCTCCCCGGGACAGGGTCCCACAGATACGCAGTATTTT. It encodes CATSPGQGPTDTQYF.

The chain combines TRBV11-3 with TRBJ2-2; 9 positions agree with TRBD2. Unmatched junction bases numbered 8, after V lost 1 base and J lost 5 bases. CDR1 SGHNT and CDR2 YENEEA come from the germline V gene. The CDR3 has 17 residues. DNA of the CDR3: TGTGCCAGCAGCTTAGTCGCTAGCGGGGTACGAACCGGGGAGCTGTTTTTT. Its protein is CASSLVASGVRTGELFF.

The chain uses TRBV6-5 and TRBJ2-7, with TRBD2 as a possible D gene (6 bases). Germline lookup yields CDR1 MNHEY and CDR2 SVGAGI. The CDR3 contains 14 residues. Deletions cut 5 bases from V and 1 base from J, with 12 bases between. Here the CDR3 reads CASSRTIYSYEQYF. CDR3 bases: TGTGCCAGCAGTCGGACTATTTATTCCTACGAGCAGTACTTC.

The table lists this clone with a few counts. The chain couples TRBV2 to TRBJ1-3, with 9 bases lining up with TRBD1. The ends lost 7 bases at V and 4 bases at J; junction bases unmatched: 8. The CDR3 runs to 15 residues. Germline CDR1 SNHLY, CDR2 FYNNEI. The CDR3 DNA is TGTGCCAGCAAAACCCCCACAGGGGGCGGAAACACCATATATTTT. Protein product: CASKTPTGGGNTIYF.

J is TRBJ1-1 and V is TRBV6-5; D unclear. Trimming stripped 4 bases from V and 1 base from J, with 10 bases between. The CDR3 covers 14 residues. In germline, CDR1 is MNHEY, CDR2 SVGAGI. The CDR3 sequence is CASSSRVTNTEAFF. The CDR3 nucleotides read TGTGCCAGCAGTTCCCGAGTCACGAACACTGAAGCTTTCTTT.

This sequence joins TRBV7-9 and TRBJ1-4, with D uncertain. The CDR3 runs to 14 residues. Looked up from germline, CDR1 is SEHNR and CDR2 is FQNEAQ (reference sequence). Deletions cut 1 base from V and 6 bases from J, with 9 bases between. CDR3 DNA sequence: TGTGCCAGCAGCTTAGGAGGGAGCGATGAAAAACTGTTTTTT. As protein: CASSLGGSDEKLFF.